This is a list of T cell receptor beta chains from one sample in a study of HIV-infected children after antiretroviral therapy interruption. TCRdb processed the 3' RACE reads anew with MiXCR; each CDR3 protein has one entry. The table includes 30,000 to 40,000 distinct CDR3 sequences, less than 8.5% detected once. Sequencing was performed on CD45RA+ CD4+ T cells from PBMCs, pooled from several time points, taken from a donor given antiretroviral therapy, either interrupted or continuous. The receptors stem from a pool of human donors with HIV. CDR3s include the opening cysteine and the closing phenylalanine or tryptophan. Fields, in order: clone size, J gene, D gene, V gene, CDR3 protein, CDR3 DNA. The D gene is left open where the match is weak. Rows may omit the clone size; those that give it use once, few, many or a size class.

clone size: many; J gene: TRBJ2-7; D gene: -; V gene: TRBV12-3/TRBV12-4; CDR3 protein: CASSLQGRLSYEQYF; CDR3 DNA: TGTGCCAGCAGTCTTCAGGGAAGACTCTCCTACGAGCAGTACTTC
clone size: few; J gene: TRBJ2-7; D gene: -; V gene: TRBV7-3; CDR3 protein: CASSLTGGHEQYF; CDR3 DNA: TGCGCCAGCAGCTTAACCGGGGGACACGAGCAGTACTTC
clone size: once; J gene: TRBJ2-3; D gene: -; V gene: TRBV14; CDR3 protein: CASSQGYTQYF; CDR3 DNA: TGTGCCAGCAGCCAAGGGTACACGCAGTATTTT
clone size: few; J gene: TRBJ2-3; D gene: TRBD2; V gene: TRBV4-1; CDR3 protein: CASSQVVAGGLTDTQYF; CDR3 DNA: TGCGCCAGCAGCCAAGTGGTTGCGGGAGGACTGACAGATACGCAGTATTTT
clone size: many; J gene: TRBJ1-1; D gene: -; V gene: TRBV27; CDR3 protein: CASSSYRKPEAFF; CDR3 DNA: TGTGCCAGCAGTTCATACAGGAAACCCGAAGCTTTCTTT
clone size: many; J gene: TRBJ1-6; D gene: -; V gene: TRBV4-2; CDR3 protein: CASSQDRNSPLYF; CDR3 DNA: TGTGCCAGCAGCCAGGACCGTAATTCGCCCCTCTACTTT
clone size: many; J gene: TRBJ2-3; D gene: TRBD2; V gene: TRBV5-1; CDR3 protein: CASSFRLAGVLTDTQYF; CDR3 DNA: TGCGCCAGCAGCTTCAGACTAGCGGGAGTATTGACAGATACGCAGTATTTT
clone size: many; J gene: TRBJ1-5; D gene: -; V gene: TRBV27; CDR3 protein: CASSLLGHQPQHF; CDR3 DNA: TGTGCCAGCAGTTTATTGGGGCATCAGCCCCAGCATTTT
clone size: many; J gene: TRBJ2-4; D gene: TRBD2; V gene: TRBV15; CDR3 protein: CATSWGGLAGPKNIQYF; CDR3 DNA: TGTGCCACCAGCTGGGGGGGACTAGCGGGACCTAAAAACATTCAGTACTTC
clone size: -; J gene: TRBJ2-3; D gene: TRBD1; V gene: TRBV4-1; CDR3 protein: CASSGGQTDTQYF; CDR3 DNA: TGCGCCAGCAGCGGGGGACAGACAGATACGCAGTATTTT
clone size: many; J gene: TRBJ1-3; D gene: TRBD1; V gene: TRBV12-3/TRBV12-4; CDR3 protein: CASRWPGQGMNTIYF; CDR3 DNA: TGTGCCAGCAGGTGGCCGGGACAGGGTATGAACACCATATATTTT
clone size: medium-sized; J gene: TRBJ2-7; D gene: TRBD2; V gene: TRBV27; CDR3 protein: CASSFLAGVSEQYF; CDR3 DNA: TGTGCCAGCAGTTTCCTAGCGGGAGTCAGCGAGCAGTACTTC
clone size: many; J gene: TRBJ2-1; D gene: -; V gene: TRBV28; CDR3 protein: CASTGFQGEQFF; CDR3 DNA: TGTGCCAGCACCGGATTCCAGGGAGAGCAGTTCTTC
clone size: -; J gene: TRBJ2-7; D gene: -; V gene: TRBV11-2; CDR3 protein: CASSHTRLLRASSYEQYF; CDR3 DNA: TGTGCCAGCAGCCATACGAGGTTGCTTCGCGCCAGCTCCTACGAGCAGTACTTC
clone size: many; J gene: TRBJ1-1; D gene: -; V gene: TRBV6-6; CDR3 protein: CASGDAGRTEVFF; CDR3 DNA: TGTGCCAGCGGTGATGCAGGGCGCACAGAAGTCTTCTTT
clone size: many; J gene: TRBJ2-2; D gene: -; V gene: TRBV20-1; CDR3 protein: CSASIVNTGELFF; CDR3 DNA: TGCAGTGCCAGCATAGTGAACACCGGGGAGCTGTTTTTT
clone size: few; J gene: TRBJ2-3; D gene: -; V gene: TRBV19; CDR3 protein: CASSIRAYLSTDTQYF; CDR3 DNA: TGTGCCAGTAGTATACGGGCATACCTTAGCACAGATACGCAGTATTTT
clone size: few; J gene: TRBJ2-5; D gene: -; V gene: TRBV6-2/TRBV6-3; CDR3 protein: CASRTGGRGQETQYF; CDR3 DNA: TGTGCCAGCAGGACTGGGGGGCGCGGGCAAGAGACCCAGTACTTC
clone size: few; J gene: TRBJ2-3; D gene: -; V gene: TRBV29-1; CDR3 protein: CSVGQGGRATDTQYF; CDR3 DNA: TGCAGCGTTGGGCAGGGGGGGCGGGCGACAGATACGCAGTATTTT
clone size: many; J gene: TRBJ1-1; D gene: -; V gene: TRBV29-1; CDR3 protein: CSVEVRGQHTEAFF; CDR3 DNA: TGCAGCGTTGAAGTCCGAGGACAGCACACTGAAGCTTTCTTT
clone size: many; J gene: TRBJ1-1; D gene: TRBD1; V gene: TRBV12-3/TRBV12-4; CDR3 protein: CASSFRGGGQVNTEAFF; CDR3 DNA: TGTGCCAGCAGTTTTCGAGGGGGCGGTCAGGTGAACACTGAAGCTTTCTTT
clone size: many; J gene: TRBJ2-5; D gene: -; V gene: TRBV15; CDR3 protein: CATSRDERPRKTQYF; CDR3 DNA: TGTGCCACCAGCAGAGATGAACGGCCCCGGAAGACCCAGTACTTC
clone size: medium-sized; J gene: TRBJ2-5; D gene: -; V gene: TRBV30; CDR3 protein: CAWSWGNQDTQYF; CDR3 DNA: TGTGCCTGGAGTTGGGGAAACCAAGACACCCAGTACTTT
clone size: many; J gene: TRBJ1-1; D gene: TRBD1; V gene: TRBV5-1; CDR3 protein: CASSQQGIMNTEAFF; CDR3 DNA: TGCGCCAGCAGCCAACAGGGGATCATGAACACTGAAGCTTTCTTT
clone size: many; J gene: TRBJ2-3; D gene: TRBD1; V gene: TRBV5-8; CDR3 protein: CASSSTGRADTQYF; CDR3 DNA: TGTGCCAGCAGCTCGACAGGGCGCGCAGATACGCAGTATTTT
clone size: many; J gene: TRBJ2-1; D gene: TRBD2; V gene: TRBV3-1; CDR3 protein: CASSQVLRGSGDEQFF; CDR3 DNA: TGTGCCAGCAGCCAAGTTTTGCGGGGGAGCGGGGATGAGCAGTTCTTC
clone size: many; J gene: TRBJ2-7; D gene: TRBD1; V gene: TRBV28; CDR3 protein: CASSLGITGQGTYEQYF; CDR3 DNA: TGTGCCAGCAGTTTAGGGATCACAGGACAGGGGACTTACGAGCAGTACTTC
clone size: once; J gene: TRBJ2-1; D gene: -; V gene: TRBV18; CDR3 protein: CASSPGRQQNEQFF; CDR3 DNA: TGTGCCAGCTCACCAGGGAGACAGCAGAATGAGCAGTTCTTC
clone size: many; J gene: TRBJ2-5; D gene: -; V gene: TRBV28; CDR3 protein: CASSLRPLQETQYF; CDR3 DNA: TGTGCCAGCAGTTTACGTCCCCTTCAAGAGACCCAGTACTTC
clone size: few; J gene: TRBJ2-1; D gene: -; V gene: TRBV6-2/TRBV6-3; CDR3 protein: CASSYRLRDTYNEQFF; CDR3 DNA: TGTGCCAGCAGTTATCGACTCCGGGACACATACAATGAGCAGTTCTTC
clone size: few; J gene: TRBJ1-2; D gene: -; V gene: TRBV6-9; CDR3 protein: CASSPGPLDYGYTF; CDR3 DNA: TGTGCCAGCAGTCCGGGCCCCCTCGACTATGGCTACACCTTC
clone size: medium-sized; J gene: TRBJ1-3; D gene: -; V gene: TRBV4-2; CDR3 protein: CASSRDSSGNTLYF; CDR3 DNA: TGTGCCAGCAGCCGAGACAGTTCTGGAAATACGCTCTATTTT
clone size: -; J gene: TRBJ2-7; D gene: -; V gene: TRBV20-1; CDR3 protein: CSAKRTVLGEQYF; CDR3 DNA: TGCAGTGCTAAACGGACAGTCCTCGGCGAGCAGTACTTC
clone size: many; J gene: TRBJ1-1; D gene: -; V gene: TRBV10-3; CDR3 protein: CASSDAGKVFF; CDR3 DNA: TGTGCCAGCAGTGATGCGGGGAAAGTCTTCTTT
clone size: many; J gene: TRBJ1-2; D gene: TRBD1; V gene: TRBV20-1; CDR3 protein: CSATRQGANYGYTF; CDR3 DNA: TGCAGTGCTACTAGACAGGGAGCTAACTATGGCTACACCTTC
clone size: many; J gene: TRBJ2-7; D gene: TRBD1; V gene: TRBV6-2/TRBV6-3; CDR3 protein: CASLRDRSTYEQYF; CDR3 DNA: TGTGCCAGCCTAAGGGACAGGTCAACCTACGAGCAGTACTTC
clone size: -; J gene: TRBJ2-7; D gene: -; V gene: TRBV5-1; CDR3 protein: CASSLEGRGRDEQYF; CDR3 DNA: TGCGCCAGCAGCTTGGAGGGCAGGGGTAGAGACGAGCAGTACTTC
clone size: many; J gene: TRBJ1-5; D gene: -; V gene: TRBV12-3/TRBV12-4; CDR3 protein: CASSLVSGDQPQHF; CDR3 DNA: TGTGCCAGCAGTTTAGTTTCTGGGGATCAGCCCCAGCATTTT
clone size: many; J gene: TRBJ1-1; D gene: -; V gene: TRBV20-1; CDR3 protein: CSALGRISNTEAFF; CDR3 DNA: TGCAGTGCCCTGGGTCGTATAAGTAACACTGAAGCTTTCTTT
clone size: many; J gene: TRBJ2-5; D gene: -; V gene: TRBV4-1; CDR3 protein: CASSQDPGQQETQYF; CDR3 DNA: TGCGCCAGCAGCCAAGATCCCGGACAGCAAGAGACCCAGTACTTC
clone size: many; J gene: TRBJ2-1; D gene: -; V gene: TRBV12-3/TRBV12-4; CDR3 protein: CASSLGRASTNEQFF; CDR3 DNA: TGTGCCAGCAGTTTAGGCAGGGCGAGTACCAATGAGCAGTTCTTC
clone size: -; J gene: TRBJ2-3; D gene: -; V gene: TRBV4-1; CDR3 protein: CASSQVLGGRTDTQYF; CDR3 DNA: TGCGCCAGCAGCCAAGTTCTTGGGGGGAGAACAGATACGCAGTATTTT